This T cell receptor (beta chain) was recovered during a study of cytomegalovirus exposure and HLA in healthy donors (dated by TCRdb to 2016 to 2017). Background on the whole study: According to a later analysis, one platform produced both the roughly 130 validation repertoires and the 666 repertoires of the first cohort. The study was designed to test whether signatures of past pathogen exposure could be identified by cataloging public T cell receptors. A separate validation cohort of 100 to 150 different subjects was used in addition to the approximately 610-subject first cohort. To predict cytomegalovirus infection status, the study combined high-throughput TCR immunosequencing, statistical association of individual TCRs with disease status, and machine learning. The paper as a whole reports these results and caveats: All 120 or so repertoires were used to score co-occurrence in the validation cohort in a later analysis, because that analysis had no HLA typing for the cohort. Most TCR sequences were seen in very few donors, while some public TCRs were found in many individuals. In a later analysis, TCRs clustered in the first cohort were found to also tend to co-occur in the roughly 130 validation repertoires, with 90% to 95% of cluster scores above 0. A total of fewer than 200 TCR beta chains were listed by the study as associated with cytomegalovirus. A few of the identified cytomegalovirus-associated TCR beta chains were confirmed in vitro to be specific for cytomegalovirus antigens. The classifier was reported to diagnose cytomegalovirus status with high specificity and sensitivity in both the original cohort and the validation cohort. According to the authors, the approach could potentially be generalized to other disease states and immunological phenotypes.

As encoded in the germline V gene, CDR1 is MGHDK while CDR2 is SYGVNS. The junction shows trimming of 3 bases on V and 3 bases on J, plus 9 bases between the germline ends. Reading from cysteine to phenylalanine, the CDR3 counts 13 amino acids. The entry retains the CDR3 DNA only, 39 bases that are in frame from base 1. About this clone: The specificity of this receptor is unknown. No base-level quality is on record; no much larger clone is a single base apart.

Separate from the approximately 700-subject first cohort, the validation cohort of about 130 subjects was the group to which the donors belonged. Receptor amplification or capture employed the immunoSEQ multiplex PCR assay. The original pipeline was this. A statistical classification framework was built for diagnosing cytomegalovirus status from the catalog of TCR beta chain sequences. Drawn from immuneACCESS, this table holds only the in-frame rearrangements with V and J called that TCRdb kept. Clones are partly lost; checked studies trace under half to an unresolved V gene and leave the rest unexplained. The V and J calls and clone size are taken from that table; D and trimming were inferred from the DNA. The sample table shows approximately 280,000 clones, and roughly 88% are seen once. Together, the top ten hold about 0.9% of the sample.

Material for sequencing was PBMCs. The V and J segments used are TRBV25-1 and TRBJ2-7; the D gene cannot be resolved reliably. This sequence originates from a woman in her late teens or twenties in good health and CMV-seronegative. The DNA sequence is TGTGCCAGCAGTGATCCCCTCTACTACGAGCAGTACTTC. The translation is CASSDPLYYEQYF.